This TCR beta chain came from a study of T cell responses to AZD1222 COVID-19 vaccine. Study-wide points: In a largely white British group with more females than males, clonal diversity was possibly underestimated. Epitopes outside B.1.351 and B.1.1.7 mutated regions reportedly drew nearly half of spike TCRs.

As regards this clone: Antigen: not known.

The trim removed 4 bases at V and 13 bases at J, leaving 7 bases unmatched. Germline CDR1 reads SEHNR; CDR2 reads FQNEAQ (reference sequence). The CDR3 spans 14 residues. The table came from immunoSEQ multiplex PCR; TCRdb's copy has only in-frame clones and leaves some out. The sample lists approximately 25,000 clones; about nine tenths were seen once. The chain links TRBV7-9 to TRBJ2-1; 13 positions agree with TRBD2. The receptor comes from an adult who received the AZD1222 COVID-19 vaccine. The sequences come from peripheral blood, collected 28 days after the second AZD1222 dose. In DNA form, the CDR3 reads TGTGCCAGCAGCTACGGGACTAGCGGGGACGGACAGTTCTTC. This gives the protein CASSYGTSGDGQFF. Looking up the rest from reference TRBV7-9 and TRBJ2-1 gives the full variable domain: DTGVSQNPRHKITKRGQNVTFRCDPISEHNRLYWYRQTLGQGPEFLTYFQNEAQLEKSRLLSDRFSAERPKGSFSTLEIQRTEQGDSAMYLCASSYGTSGDGQFFGPGTRLTVL.